The 30 T cell receptor beta chains presented below share a single source sample, sequenced in a study of human T cells and chemical hapten exposure. Each CDR3 protein gets one entry after TCRdb re-called the RACE reads with MiXCR. The data hold more than 100,000 distinct CDR3 sequences, with around 15% observed a single time. The sample's time point: patch test 1, 2 weeks after DPC sensitization. The treatment was: therapeutic diphenylcyclopropenone sensitization with weekly scalp DPC. The specimen comprised whole blood, sampled in connection with sensitization to the hapten diphenylcyclopropenone (DPC). The source is a man younger than 30 with alopecia areata. Some clones in this sample may be carry-over from other donors' samples.

This chain uses TRBV11-2 with TRBJ1-2; 8 nucleotides line up with TRBD1. The CDR3 has 18 amino acids. The J segment lost 0 bases and the V segment lost 3 bases, leaving 12 bases of the junction unmatched. From germline, CDR1 is SGHAT and CDR2 FQNNGV. The CDR3 protein is CASSLPGTGRPSNYGYTF. CDR3 nucleotides: TGTGCCAGCAGCTTGCCCGGGACAGGCCGCCCCTCTAACTATGGCTACACCTTC.

V is TRBV3-1 and J is TRBJ2-1; D not certain. The V end lost 5 bases, the J end lost 9 bases, and 8 bases lay between the germline ends. This CDR3 has 11 residues. Germline assignment: CDR1 LGHDT and CDR2 YNNKEL (reference sequence). The chain's CDR3 is CASSSPPEQFF. CDR3 coding DNA: TGTGCCAGCAGCTCGCCCCCTGAGCAGTTCTTC.

The CDR3 protein is CSASGGGAPGELFF. Here the CDR3 DNA reads TGCAGTGCTAGTGGCGGGGGGGCACCTGGGGAGCTGTTTTTT. V and J are TRBV20-1 and TRBJ2-2; 9 bases agree with TRBD2. Trimming at V came to 3 bases and at J to 8 bases, leaving 7 bases not matched to a gene. The CDR3 has 14 residues. Germline values: CDR1 DFQATT, CDR2 SNEGSKA (reference sequence).

This sequence joins TRBV4-2 and TRBJ2-3; 11 positions agree with TRBD1. V was pared by 4 bases and J by 4 bases, with 13 bases of the junction left unmatched. The germline gives CDR1 LGHNA, CDR2 YNFKEQ. The CDR3 runs to 18 residues. This chain's CDR3 is CASSRTDPGQGESDTQYF. CDR3 nucleotides: TGTGCCAGCAGCCGCACAGATCCGGGACAGGGGGAATCAGATACGCAGTATTTT.

This clonotype was detected a few times. The V call is TRBV5-1, the J call TRBJ2-5, with 8 bases that match TRBD1. The J segment lost 0 bases and the V segment lost 4 bases, leaving 5 bases of the junction unmatched. The CDR3 is made up of 15 amino acids. In germline, CDR1 is SGHRS, CDR2 YFSETQ. CDR3 sequence (DNA): TGCGCCAGCAGCATCAGGACAGGGAACCAAGAGACCCAGTACTTC. Translated: CASSIRTGNQETQYF.

The chain has TRBV7-2 and TRBJ2-3; 8 bases agree with TRBD2. Germline CDR1 and CDR2: SGHTA and FQGNSA. This CDR3 contains 16 residues. V was clipped by 2 bases and J by 1 base; unmatched bases: 5. The CDR3 bases are TGTGCCAGCAGCTTAACGGCGGGGGGAGGCACAGATACGCAGTATTTT. This gives the protein CASSLTAGGGTDTQYF.

The chain has TRBV12-5 and TRBJ1-1, with D hard to call. V gave up 6 bases and J gave up 4 bases, with 9 bases separating them. Per germline, CDR1 LGHNT and CDR2 FRNRAP. This CDR3 is 12 amino acids long. The CDR3 region is CASGPHSTEAFF. The CDR3 region has the DNA TGTGCTAGTGGCCCCCACAGCACTGAAGCTTTCTTT.

The rearrangement joins TRBV11-2 to TRBJ2-1; 9 positions agree with TRBD1. Trimming took 5 bases from V and 6 from J; bases not matched to a gene: 8. The CDR3 is 15 residues long. Germline loops: CDR1 SGHAT, CDR2 FQNNGV. The CDR3 bases are TGTGCCAGCAGCGTTCGGGACAGGGATTTCAATGAGCAGTTCTTC. Translated: CASSVRDRDFNEQFF. The full variable domain, its missing parts supplied by reference TRBV11-2 and TRBJ2-1, is EAGVAQSPRYKIIEKRQSVAFWCNPISGHATLYWYQQILGQGPKLLIQFQNNGVVDDSQLPKDRFSAERLKGVDSTLKIQPAKLEDSAVYLCASSVRDRDFNEQFFGPGTRLTVL.

J is TRBJ1-5 and V is TRBV7-6, with D unclear. CDR1 is SGHVS and CDR2 is FNYEAQ in the germline V gene. V was cut by 3 bases and J by 4 bases, with 4 bases left in between. The CDR3 extends over 12 amino acids. CDR3 nucleotides: TGTGCCAGCAGCTTTGTGAATCAGCCCCAGCATTTT. Translating gives CASSFVNQPQHF.

The genes are TRBV15 and TRBJ1-6; TRBD1 aligns across 9 bases. Germline values: CDR1 LNHNV, CDR2 YYDKDF (reference sequence). V lost 2 bases to trimming and J lost 10 bases; unmatched junction nucleotides: 9. The CDR3 loop spans 16 amino acids. The CDR3, as DNA: TGTGCCACCAGCAGACCATCCGGGACAGGGAACTCACCCCTCCACTTT. Translation gives CATSRPSGTGNSPLHF.

This clonotype was counted a few times. The chain has TRBV28 and TRBJ2-5, with D perhaps matching TRBD1 or TRBD2 (5 bases each). The germline V and J ends were trimmed by 3 bases and 1 base, with 9 bases remaining between them. The CDR3 is 14 amino acids. Germline values: CDR1 MDHEN, CDR2 SYDVKM. CDR3 region: CASSLRGTQETQYF. The CDR3 DNA sequence: TGTGCCAGCAGTTTGAGGGGAACCCAAGAGACCCAGTACTTC.

The rearrangement links TRBV28 to TRBJ2-3; TRBD2 is a possible D gene (6 bases). V lost 1 base and J 2 bases, leaving 16 bases between the germline ends. The CDR3 extends over 17 amino acids. Germline V gives CDR1 MDHEN, CDR2 SYDVKM. CDR3 nucleotides: TGTGCCAGCAGTTTATCCCCGCCCGCGGGGAACACAGATACGCAGTATTTT. Amino acid sequence: CASSLSPPAGNTDTQYF.

This clonotype has more than one count but fewer than ten. The chain links TRBV10-3 to TRBJ2-5, with TRBD2 identical over 8 bases. The CDR3 is 17 residues long. The trim removed 2 bases at V and 0 bases at J, leaving 8 bases unmatched. Germline loops: CDR1 ENHRY, CDR2 SYGVKD. The CDR3 DNA is TGTGCCATCAGTGAGGCGGGCGGGGGGACGTACCAAGAGACCCAGTACTTC. As protein: CAISEAGGGTYQETQYF.

The J gene is TRBJ2-5, the V gene TRBV18, with 11 nucleotides matching TRBD1. Germline CDR1 is KGHSH and CDR2 is LQKENI. The CDR3 covers 17 residues. Trimming at V came to 0 bases and at J to 5 bases, leaving 8 bases not matched to a gene. The CDR3 nucleotides read TGTGCCAGCTCACCACCGACCGGACAGGGGGCGCGGGAGACCCAGTACTTC. Amino acid sequence: CASSPPTGQGARETQYF.

The CDR3 is CASRGDGNSPLHF. The CDR3 DNA sequence: TGCGCCAGCAGAGGCGATGGGAATTCACCCCTCCACTTT. The chain has TRBV5-1 and TRBJ1-6; D remains unclear. Germline CDR1 SGHRS, CDR2 YFSETQ. The CDR3 length is 13 residues. V dropped 5 bases and J dropped 7 bases, with 10 bases sitting between them.

There are many counts of this clonotype. This chain links TRBV14 with TRBJ2-4; TRBD1 matches at 8 bases. The CDR3 extends over 16 amino acids. The germline CDR1 and CDR2 sequences are SGHDN and FVKESK. The V gene end was trimmed by 3 bases and the J gene end by 6 bases; junction bases not matched to a gene: 10. Here the CDR3 DNA reads TGTGCCAGCAGCCAGGTCGGGACAGGAGGTGGAAACATTCAGTACTTC. It translates to CASSQVGTGGGNIQYF.

The V gene is TRBV10-3, the J gene TRBJ2-2; 7 bases agree with TRBD1. Germline CDR1 is ENHRY and CDR2 is SYGVKD. After removal of 4 bases from V and 0 bases from J, the junction contained 2 bases not matched to a gene. The CDR3 totals 15 residues. The CDR3 loop reads CAISGQGANTGELFF. The CDR3 DNA sequence: TGTGCCATCAGTGGACAGGGCGCGAACACCGGGGAGCTGTTTTTT.

This clonotype was observed a handful of times. This chain uses TRBV6-5 with TRBJ2-2; 7 positions match TRBD2. The CDR3 spans 16 residues. Germline V gene data show CDR1 as MNHEY and CDR2 as SVGAGI. The junction had 10 bases not matched to a gene; V was cut back by 0 bases and J by 9 bases. CDR3 DNA: TGTGCCAGCAGTTACTCGATCGGCGGGGGAGGTTGGGAGCTGTTTTTT. Amino acids: CASSYSIGGGGWELFF.

This chain joins TRBV19 and TRBJ2-6, with D possibly matching TRBD1 (5 bases). The germline CDR1 and CDR2 sequences are LNHDA and SQIVND (reference sequence). The CDR3 totals 16 residues. The V end was cut by 3 bases, the J end by 4 bases, with 13 bases between. The CDR3 loop reads CASSILQGSGANVLTF. The CDR3 bases are TGTGCCAGTAGTATCCTCCAGGGTTCGGGGGCCAACGTCCTGACTTTC.

The rearrangement links TRBV25-1 to TRBJ2-7; D perhaps matches TRBD2 (6 bases). V lost 0 bases and J 2 bases, leaving 8 bases between the germline ends. The CDR3 covers 14 residues. Germline CDR1 is MGHDK and CDR2 is SYGVNS. The CDR3 nucleotides are TGTGCCAGCAGTGAATACCGGGGGACCTACGAGCAGTACTTC. Encoded protein: CASSEYRGTYEQYF.

The rearrangement uses TRBV4-1 and TRBJ2-5; D is unresolved. CDR3 size: 16 residues. Per germline, CDR1 MGHRA and CDR2 YSYEKL. V gave up 2 bases and J gave up 2 bases, with 15 bases separating them. The CDR3 DNA reads TGCGCCAGCAGCCAACCTCAGCAGGAGACGCAAGAGACCCAGTACTTC. Protein: CASSQPQQETQETQYF.

This clonotype was seen a handful of times. The rearrangement uses TRBV3-1 and TRBJ1-5; no firm D call. The CDR3 sequence is 15 residues long. Germline V gene data show CDR1 as LGHDT and CDR2 as YNNKEL (reference sequence). Trimming removed 2 bases from V and 0 bases from J, with 8 bases in between. CDR3 sequence: CASSQRYNSNQPQHF. The CDR3 DNA reads TGTGCCAGCAGCCAAAGGTACAATAGCAATCAGCCCCAGCATTTT.

The J gene is TRBJ2-5, the V gene TRBV7-3, with D hard to call. The CDR3 loop spans 13 amino acids. Germline V CDR1 and CDR2: SGHTA, FQGTGA. Trimming took off 2 bases at V and 5 bases at J, with 9 bases between the two ends. The CDR3 nucleotides are TGTGCCAGCAGCTTACACCTCAGTGAGACCCAGTACTTC. Translation: CASSLHLSETQYF.

The chain carries TRBV20-1 and TRBJ2-5; D ambiguous. V lost 3 bases to trimming and J lost 5 bases, with 7 bases between them. Germline loops: CDR1 DFQATT, CDR2 SNEGSKA (reference sequence). CDR3 length: 11 residues. The CDR3 is CSARVGETQYF. The CDR3 nucleotides read TGCAGTGCTAGGGTCGGGGAGACCCAGTACTTC.

This clonotype was counted between two and nine times. The chain has TRBV7-9 and TRBJ1-5, with D tentatively TRBD1 (5 bases). Germline V gene lookup returns CDR1 SEHNR and CDR2 FQNEAQ (reference sequence). There are 17 residues in the CDR3. V shed 1 base and J shed 4 bases, with 17 bases lying between them. In DNA form, the CDR3 reads TGTGCCAGCAGCTTAGAGGGAAGAGGGGCGCGGAATCAGCCCCAGCATTTT. Amino acid sequence: CASSLEGRGARNQPQHF. Looking up the rest from reference TRBV7-9 and TRBJ1-5 gives the full variable domain: DTGVSQNPRHKITKRGQNVTFRCDPISEHNRLYWYRQTLGQGPEFLTYFQNEAQLEKSRLLSDRFSAERPKGSFSTLEIQRTEQGDSAMYLCASSLEGRGARNQPQHFGDGTRLSIL.

This clonotype was found a few times. This chain connects TRBV28 to TRBJ2-5, with D unclear. Trimming removed 7 bases from V and 4 bases from J, with 7 bases in between. The germline gives CDR1 MDHEN, CDR2 SYDVKM. The CDR3 length is 11 residues. Here the CDR3 DNA reads TGTGCCAGCAAATTGTCAGAGACCCAGTACTTC. This codes for CASKLSETQYF.

This clonotype was picked up a small number of times. The J gene is TRBJ1-2, the V gene TRBV4-3; D is uncertain. This CDR3 comprises 13 residues. Trimming removed 0 bases from V and 5 bases from J, with 7 bases in between. In germline, CDR1 is LGHNA, CDR2 YSLEER. CDR3 in amino acids: CASSQDGRYGYTF. CDR3 in DNA: TGCGCCAGCAGCCAAGATGGGAGATATGGCTACACCTTC.

The rearrangement links TRBV7-9 to TRBJ2-7, with D hard to call. Trimming left V 1 base short and J 2 bases short, with 12 bases between. CDR1 is SEHNR and CDR2 is FQNEAQ in the germline V gene (reference sequence). CDR3 length equals 15 residues. Written as DNA, the CDR3 is TGTGCCAGCAGCTTAGAGTTATGGGTTGCCTACGAGCAGTACTTC. This encodes CASSLELWVAYEQYF.

This clonotype appeared a few times. J is TRBJ1-1 and V is TRBV7-2; D call uncertain. V lost 3 bases, J lost 4 bases, and 6 bases lay in between. The germline gives CDR1 SGHTA, CDR2 FQGNSA. This CDR3 region has 12 residues. The chain's CDR3 is CASSFSSTEAFF. The CDR3 DNA reads as TGTGCCAGCAGCTTTAGCTCCACTGAAGCTTTCTTT.

There are a few counts of this clonotype. The chain couples TRBV9 to TRBJ2-7, with D perhaps matching TRBD2 (5 bases). V lost 3 bases to trimming and J lost 1 base, with 11 bases between them. This CDR3 is built from 14 residues. Germline V gene data show CDR1 as SGDLS and CDR2 as YYNGEE. The CDR3 is CASSEAGTSYEQYF. In DNA form, the CDR3 reads TGTGCCAGCAGCGAGGCGGGCACGTCCTACGAGCAGTACTTC. Full variable domain (rest looked up from reference TRBV9 and TRBJ2-7): DSGVTQTPKHLITATGQRVTLRCSPRSGDLSVYWYQQSLDQGLQFLIQYYNGEERAKGNILERFSAQQFPDLHSELNLSSLELGDSALYFCASSEAGTSYEQYFGPGTRLTVT.